Included here is one TCR beta chain sequence, with context. The sample comes from a study of shared clonotypes between healthy human individuals. The germline gives CDR1 SGHAT, CDR2 FQNNGV. With 6 bases removed from V and 3 bases from J, the gap between germline ends came to 9 bases. This CDR3 spans 13 amino acids. Assay used: immunoSEQ multiplex PCR; TCRdb lists only in-frame clones, some missing. The sample includes about 2.3 million clones, approximately 90% of them seen just once. This receptor was taken from a man younger than 35 in good health. Some clones in this sample may be carry-over from other donors' samples. V is TRBV11-2 and J is TRBJ1-5; no firm D call. Source material: naive CD4+ T cells from PBMCs. The subset was: CD45RA+ positively selected. For the CDR3, the DNA is TGTGCCAGCAGTACGACGGACAATCAGCCCCAGCATTTT. Translation gives CASSTTDNQPQHF.